This TCR beta chain was identified in a study of blood T cell repertoires in COVID-19. About the research overall: Material from acute and convalescent COVID-19 was sourced from the United States, Italy and Spain. In each case, the material was cDNA or gDNA derived from T cells, B-cell-depleted T cells, or PBMCs.

This CDR3 comprises 19 residues. Trimming cost V 1 base and J 4 bases; bases outside gene matches: 14. Germline loops: CDR1 MNHNS, CDR2 SASEGT. Original data processing: Amplifying reference gene primers gave estimates of nucleated cell counts. This table comes from immunoSEQ multiplex PCR, and its TCRdb copy is limited to in-frame clones, with some not included. V and J calls and clone size are copied from that table; D and trimming were computed from the DNA. The repertoire holds tens of thousands of clones, with around 84% as singletons. The rearrangement joins TRBV6-1 to TRBJ2-1; 9 bases map to TRBD2. This receptor was obtained from a man between 45 and 60 years old with acute or convalescent COVID-19. The sequenced sample consisted of peripheral blood. This chain's CDR3 is CASSEEEAVLAGGYNEQFF. In nucleotides, the CDR3 is TGTGCCAGCAGTGAAGAAGAGGCCGTTCTGGCGGGGGGGTACAATGAGCAGTTCTTC.